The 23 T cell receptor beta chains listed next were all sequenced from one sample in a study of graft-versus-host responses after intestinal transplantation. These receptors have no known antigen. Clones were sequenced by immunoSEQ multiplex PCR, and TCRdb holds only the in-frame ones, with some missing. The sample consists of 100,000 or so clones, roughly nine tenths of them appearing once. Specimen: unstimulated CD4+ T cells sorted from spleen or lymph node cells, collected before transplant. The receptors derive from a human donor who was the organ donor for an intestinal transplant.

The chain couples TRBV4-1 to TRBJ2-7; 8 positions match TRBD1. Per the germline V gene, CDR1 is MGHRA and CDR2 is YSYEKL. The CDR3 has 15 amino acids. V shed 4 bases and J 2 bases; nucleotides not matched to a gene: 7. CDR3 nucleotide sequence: TGCGCCAGCAGCCCCTTGGACAGGGCGACCTACGAGCAGTACTTC. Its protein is CASSPLDRATYEQYF.

The CDR3 region is CASSFEQLYNEQFF. CDR3 in DNA: TGCGCCAGCAGCTTCGAACAGCTATACAATGAGCAGTTCTTC. The chain combines TRBV5-1 with TRBJ2-1; no definite D call. CDR3 length equals 14 residues. Trimming shortened V by 2 bases and J by 4 bases, and 10 bases separated the two germline ends. The germline V gene encodes CDR1 SGHRS and CDR2 YFSETQ.

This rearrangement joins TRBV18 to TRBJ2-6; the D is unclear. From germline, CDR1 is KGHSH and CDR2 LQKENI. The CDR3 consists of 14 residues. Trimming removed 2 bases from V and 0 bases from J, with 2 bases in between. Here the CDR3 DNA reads TGTGCCAGCTCACCAATCTCTGGGGCCAACGTCCTGACTTTC. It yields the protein CASSPISGANVLTF.

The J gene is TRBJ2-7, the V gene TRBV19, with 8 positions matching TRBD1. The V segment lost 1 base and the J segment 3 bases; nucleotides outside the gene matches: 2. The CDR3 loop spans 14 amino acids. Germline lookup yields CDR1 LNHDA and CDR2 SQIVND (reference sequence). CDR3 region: CASSIATGGYEQYF. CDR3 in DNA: TGTGCCAGTAGTATAGCCACAGGGGGCTACGAGCAGTACTTC.

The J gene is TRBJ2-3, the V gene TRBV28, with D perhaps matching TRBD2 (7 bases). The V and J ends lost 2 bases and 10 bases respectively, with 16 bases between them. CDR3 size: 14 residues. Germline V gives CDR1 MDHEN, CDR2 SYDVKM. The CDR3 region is CASSLRQGRVAQYF. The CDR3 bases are TGTGCCAGCAGTTTAAGGCAGGGGAGGGTGGCGCAGTATTTT.

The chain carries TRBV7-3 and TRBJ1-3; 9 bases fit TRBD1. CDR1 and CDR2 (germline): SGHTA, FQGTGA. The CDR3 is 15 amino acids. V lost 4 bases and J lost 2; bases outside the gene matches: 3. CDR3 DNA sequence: TGTGCCAGCAGCTCGACAGGGGGAGCTGGAAACACCATATATTTT. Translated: CASSSTGGAGNTIYF.

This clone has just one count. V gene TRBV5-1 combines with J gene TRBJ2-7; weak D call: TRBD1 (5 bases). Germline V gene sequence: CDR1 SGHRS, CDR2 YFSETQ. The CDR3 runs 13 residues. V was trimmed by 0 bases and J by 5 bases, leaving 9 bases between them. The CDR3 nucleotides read TGCGCCAGCAGCTTGGCCGACAGCCACGAGCAGTACTTC. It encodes CASSLADSHEQYF. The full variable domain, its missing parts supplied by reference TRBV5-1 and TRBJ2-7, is KAGVTQTPRYLIKTRGQQVTLSCSPISGHRSVSWYQQTPGQGLQFLFEYFSETQRNKGNFPGRFSGRQFSNSRSEMNVSTLELGDSALYLCASSLADSHEQYFGPGTRLTVT.

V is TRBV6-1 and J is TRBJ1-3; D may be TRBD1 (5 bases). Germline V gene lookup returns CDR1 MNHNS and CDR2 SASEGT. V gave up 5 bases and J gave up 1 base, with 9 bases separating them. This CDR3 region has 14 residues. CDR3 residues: CASSRAGSGNTIYF. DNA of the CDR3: TGTGCCAGCAGTCGCGCAGGGTCTGGAAACACCATATATTTT.

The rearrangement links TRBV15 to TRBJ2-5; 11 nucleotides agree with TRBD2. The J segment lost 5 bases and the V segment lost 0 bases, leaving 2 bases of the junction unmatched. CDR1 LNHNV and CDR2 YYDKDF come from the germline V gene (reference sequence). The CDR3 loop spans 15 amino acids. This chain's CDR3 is CATSRDSGGAETQYF. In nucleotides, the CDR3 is TGTGCCACCAGCAGAGATAGCGGGGGGGCCGAGACCCAGTACTTC. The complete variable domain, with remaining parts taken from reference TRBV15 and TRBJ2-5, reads DAMVIQNPRYQVTQFGKPVTLSCSQTLNHNVMYWYQQKSSQAPKLLFHYYDKDFNNEADTPDNFQSRRPNTSFCFLDIRSPGLGDTAMYLCATSRDSGGAETQYFGPGTRLLVL.

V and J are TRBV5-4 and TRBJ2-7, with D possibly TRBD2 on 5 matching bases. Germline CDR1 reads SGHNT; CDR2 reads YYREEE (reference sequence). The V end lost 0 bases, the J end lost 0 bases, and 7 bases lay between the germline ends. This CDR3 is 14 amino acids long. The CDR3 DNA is TGTGCCAGCAGCTTGGCGGGGTTCTCCTACGAGCAGTACTTC. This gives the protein CASSLAGFSYEQYF. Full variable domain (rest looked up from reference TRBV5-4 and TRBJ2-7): ETGVTQSPTHLIKTRGQQVTLRCSSQSGHNTVSWYQQALGQGPQFIFQYYREEENGRGNFPPRFSGLQFPNYSSELNVNALELDDSALYLCASSLAGFSYEQYFGPGTRLTVT.

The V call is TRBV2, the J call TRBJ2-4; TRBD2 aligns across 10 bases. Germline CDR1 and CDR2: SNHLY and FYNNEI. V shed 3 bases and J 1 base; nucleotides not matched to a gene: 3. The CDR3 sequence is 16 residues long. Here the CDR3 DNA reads TGTGCCAGCAGTGATCTAGCGGGGGTTGCCAAAAACATTCAGTACTTC. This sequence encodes CASSDLAGVAKNIQYF. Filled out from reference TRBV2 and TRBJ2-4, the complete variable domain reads EPEVTQTPSHQVTQMGQEVILRCVPISNHLYFYWYRQILGQKVEFLVSFYNNEISEKSEIFDDQFSVERPDGSNFTLKIRSTKLEDSAMYFCASSDLAGVAKNIQYFGAGTRLSVL.

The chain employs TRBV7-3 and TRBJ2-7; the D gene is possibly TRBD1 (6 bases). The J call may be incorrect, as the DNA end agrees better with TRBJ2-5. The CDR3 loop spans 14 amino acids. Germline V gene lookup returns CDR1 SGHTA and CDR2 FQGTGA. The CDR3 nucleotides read TGTGCCAGCAGCCAGACAGGATTCCAAGAGACCCAGTACTTC. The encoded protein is CASSQTGFQETQYF.

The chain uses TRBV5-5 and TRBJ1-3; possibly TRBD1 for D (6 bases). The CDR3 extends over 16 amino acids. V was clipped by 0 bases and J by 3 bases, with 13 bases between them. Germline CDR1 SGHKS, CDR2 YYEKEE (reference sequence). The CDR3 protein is CASSLVQGTFGNTIYF. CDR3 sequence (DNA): TGTGCCAGCAGCTTGGTCCAGGGGACCTTTGGAAACACCATATATTTT.

The CDR3: CASLGAFSSYNEQFF. CDR3 DNA sequence: TGTGCCAGCTTAGGCGCGTTTAGCTCCTACAATGAGCAGTTCTTC. The chain carries TRBV2 and TRBJ2-1, with D unclear. The CDR3 length is 15 residues. Looked up from germline, CDR1 is SNHLY and CDR2 is FYNNEI. With 8 bases removed from V and 0 bases from J, the gap between germline ends came to 14 bases. The full variable domain, completed using reference TRBV2 and TRBJ2-1, is EPEVTQTPSHQVTQMGQEVILRCVPISNHLYFYWYRQILGQKVEFLVSFYNNEISEKSEIFDDQFSVERPDGSNFTLKIRSTKLEDSAMYFCASLGAFSSYNEQFFGPGTRLTVL.

The CDR3 DNA reads TGTGCCAGCAGCTTAGCCGGTATTTCTGGAAACACCATATATTTT. Protein sequence: CASSLAGISGNTIYF. The V call is TRBV7-9, the J call TRBJ1-3; no definite D call. CDR3 length: 15 residues. Germline V CDR1 and CDR2: SEHNR, FQNEAQ (reference sequence). Between the trimmed V and J ends, which lost 0 bases and 1 base, there was a span of 7 bases. Based on the CDR3 plus reference TRBV7-9 and TRBJ1-3, the full variable domain is DTGVSQNPRHKITKRGQNVTFRCDPISEHNRLYWYRQTLGQGPEFLTYFQNEAQLEKSRLLSDRFSAERPKGSFSTLEIQRTEQGDSAMYLCASSLAGISGNTIYFGEGSWLTVV.

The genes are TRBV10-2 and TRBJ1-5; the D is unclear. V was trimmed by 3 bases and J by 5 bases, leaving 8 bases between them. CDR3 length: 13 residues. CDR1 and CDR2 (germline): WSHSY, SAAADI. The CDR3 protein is CASSEHVDQPQHF. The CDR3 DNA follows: TGCGCCAGCAGTGAACACGTGGATCAGCCCCAGCATTTT.

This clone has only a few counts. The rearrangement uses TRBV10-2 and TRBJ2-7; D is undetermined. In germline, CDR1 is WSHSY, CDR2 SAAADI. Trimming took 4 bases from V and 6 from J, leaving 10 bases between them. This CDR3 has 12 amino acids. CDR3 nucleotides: TGCGCCAGCAGTGTAGGGCTCGGCGAGCAGTACTTC. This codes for CASSVGLGEQYF.

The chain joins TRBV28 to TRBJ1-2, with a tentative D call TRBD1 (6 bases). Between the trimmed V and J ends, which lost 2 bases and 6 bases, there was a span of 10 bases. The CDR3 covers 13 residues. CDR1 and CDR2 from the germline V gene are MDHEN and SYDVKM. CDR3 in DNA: TGTGCCAGCAGTTTAAGGGGGTACAATGGCTACACCTTC. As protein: CASSLRGYNGYTF.

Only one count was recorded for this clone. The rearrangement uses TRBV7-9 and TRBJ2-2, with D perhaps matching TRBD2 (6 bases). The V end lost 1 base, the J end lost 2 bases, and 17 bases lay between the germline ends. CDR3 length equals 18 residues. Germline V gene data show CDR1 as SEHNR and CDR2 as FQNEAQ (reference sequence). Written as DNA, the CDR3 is TGTGCCAGCAGCTTAGGCTTGGCGGGACTTAAAAACACCGGGGAGCTGTTTTTT. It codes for CASSLGLAGLKNTGELFF.

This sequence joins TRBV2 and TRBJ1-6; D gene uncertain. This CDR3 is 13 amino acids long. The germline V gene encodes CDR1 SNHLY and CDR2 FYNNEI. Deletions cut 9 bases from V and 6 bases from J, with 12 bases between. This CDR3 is CASLEGGNSPLHF. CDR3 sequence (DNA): TGTGCCAGTCTTGAGGGCGGTAATTCACCCCTCCACTTT.

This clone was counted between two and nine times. For the CDR3, the DNA is TGTGCCAGCAGCTTAGGCCAGGTGGGTGAAGCTTTCTTT. Translation: CASSLGQVGEAFF. V and J are TRBV7-2 and TRBJ1-1; D not resolved. CDR3 length: 13 amino acids. CDR1 and CDR2 from the germline V gene are SGHTA and FQGNSA. Between the trimmed V and J ends, which lost 1 base and 7 bases, there was a span of 10 bases.

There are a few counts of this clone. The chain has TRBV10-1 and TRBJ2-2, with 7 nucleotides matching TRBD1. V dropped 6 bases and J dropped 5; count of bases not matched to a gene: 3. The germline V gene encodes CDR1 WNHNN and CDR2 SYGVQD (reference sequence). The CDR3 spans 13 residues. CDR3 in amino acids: CASRQGTTGELFF. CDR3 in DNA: TGCGCCAGCAGACAGGGGACAACCGGGGAGCTGTTTTTT.

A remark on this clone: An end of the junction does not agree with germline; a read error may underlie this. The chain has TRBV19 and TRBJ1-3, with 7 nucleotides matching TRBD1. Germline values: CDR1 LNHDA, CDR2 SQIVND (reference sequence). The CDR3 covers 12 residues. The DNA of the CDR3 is TGCCCTCACAGGGGTGTTGGAAACACCATATATTTT. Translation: CPHRGVGNTIYF.